The 30 T cell receptor beta chains reported below all come from one sample, sequenced in a study of technical replicates of blood from a few donors. Only in-frame clones appear in the TCRdb table, and some are missing; sequencing was by immunoSEQ multiplex PCR. The sample includes more than 65,000 clones, about 90% of them seen just once. Sequenced input: T cells isolated from PBMCs. These receptors originate from a human donor in good health.

The rearrangement links TRBV11-2 to TRBJ2-7, with 11 bases lining up with TRBD2. The germline gives CDR1 SGHAT, CDR2 FQNNGV. This CDR3 spans 16 amino acids. J gave up 7 bases and V 0 bases, and 8 bases lay outside the gene matches. Written as DNA, the CDR3 is TGTGCCAGCAGCTTAGAACTACTAGCGGGAGTAGGGGAGCAGTACTTC. Translated: CASSLELLAGVGEQYF.

The rearrangement joins TRBV9 to TRBJ2-2; no clear D gene. Trimming removed 4 bases at V and 0 bases at J, with 7 bases between. This CDR3 has 14 amino acids. Germline assignment: CDR1 SGDLS and CDR2 YYNGEE. In DNA, the CDR3 is TGTGCCAGCAGCCCCAGGACGAACACCGGGGAGCTGTTTTTT. This gives the protein CASSPRTNTGELFF.

This clone was seen a single time. DNA for the CDR3: TGCGCCAGCAGCCAACTATCTAGCGGACGCACAGATACGCAGTATTTT. Protein product: CASSQLSSGRTDTQYF. The rearrangement joins TRBV4-1 to TRBJ2-3; TRBD2 matches at 7 bases. Germline values: CDR1 MGHRA, CDR2 YSYEKL. This CDR3 is built from 16 residues. Trimming took 2 bases from V and 1 from J; bases not matched to a gene: 6.

The chain has TRBV9 and TRBJ2-2, with 10 nucleotides matching TRBD1. V trimming: 3 bases; J trimming: 4 bases; junction bases outside the gene matches: 6. Germline CDR1 reads SGDLS; CDR2 reads YYNGEE. There are 16 residues in the CDR3. CDR3 sequence (DNA): TGTGCCAGCAGCGGATTAGGACAGGGGGGCACCGGGGAGCTGTTTTTT. Translating it yields CASSGLGQGGTGELFF.

This chain links TRBV7-3 with TRBJ2-2; no clear D gene. Deletions cut 4 bases from V and 3 bases from J, with 6 bases between. The CDR3 extends over 13 amino acids. Germline CDR1 is SGHTA and CDR2 is FQGTGA. The CDR3 is CASSSGDTGELFF. CDR3 coding DNA: TGTGCCAGCAGCTCGGGTGACACCGGGGAGCTGTTTTTT.

The chain has TRBV19 and TRBJ2-3; D uncertain. Germline V CDR1 and CDR2: LNHDA, SQIVND (reference sequence). This CDR3 spans 14 amino acids. Trimming stripped 0 bases from V and 1 base from J, with 5 bases between. CDR3: CASSIEARTDTQYF. The CDR3 DNA reads as TGTGCCAGTAGTATAGAGGCTCGCACAGATACGCAGTATTTT.

CDR3 region: CASSPTQDPTEQYF. The CDR3 DNA reads TGTGCCAGCTCACCAACCCAGGATCCTACGGAGCAGTACTTC. The chain carries TRBV18 and TRBJ2-7, with D unresolved. The V and J ends lost 2 bases and 7 bases respectively, with 15 bases between them. Germline V gives CDR1 KGHSH, CDR2 LQKENI. The CDR3 is made up of 14 amino acids.

This clone was counted once. The chain uses TRBV30 and TRBJ1-6; TRBD1 is a possible D gene (6 bases). Between the trimmed V and J ends, which lost 2 bases and 6 bases, there was a span of 11 bases. Germline V gene sequence: CDR1 GTSNPN, CDR2 SVGIG (reference sequence). This CDR3 has 14 residues. The CDR3 region has the DNA TGTGCCTGGAGTAGGGGCAGGGGTAATTCACCCCTCCACTTT. Translated: CAWSRGRGNSPLHF.

V usage is TRBV19 and J usage is TRBJ2-3; 11 bases align to TRBD2. The V gene end was trimmed by 7 bases and the J gene end by 5 bases; junction bases not matched to a gene: 5. This CDR3 has 14 residues. Germline V CDR1 and CDR2: LNHDA, SQIVND (reference sequence). This chain's CDR3 is CASTLGLAGDTQYF. The CDR3 region has the DNA TGTGCCAGTACCCTAGGACTAGCGGGAGATACGCAGTATTTT.

The chain links TRBV6-5 to TRBJ2-5; TRBD1 aligns across 8 bases. The CDR3 extends over 13 amino acids. Germline trimming cut 7 bases from V and 4 bases from J; bases unmatched to any gene: 5. CDR1 is MNHEY and CDR2 is SVGAGI in the germline V gene. CDR3 loop: CASTVTGGETQYF. CDR3 nucleotide sequence: TGTGCCAGCACTGTTACAGGGGGAGAGACCCAGTACTTC.

This chain connects TRBV28 to TRBJ1-5; perhaps TRBD1 as D (6 bases). The V end was cut by 7 bases, the J end by 4 bases, with 20 bases between. The CDR3 contains 16 residues. Germline V CDR1 and CDR2: MDHEN, SYDVKM. CDR3 residues: CASKYSTGYGNQPQHF. The DNA of the CDR3 is TGTGCCAGCAAATACTCTACAGGGTATGGTAATCAGCCCCAGCATTTT.

The V and J genes are TRBV9 and TRBJ2-7; 10 bases are shared with TRBD1. V shed 2 bases and J 6 bases; nucleotides not matched to a gene: 8. CDR1 is SGDLS, CDR2 YYNGEE, per germline. The CDR3 extends over 15 amino acids. CDR3 region: CASSVSGTGEAEQYF. The CDR3 coding sequence is TGTGCCAGCAGCGTTAGCGGGACAGGGGAGGCCGAGCAGTACTTC.

This chain connects TRBV28 to TRBJ1-1; D may be TRBD1 (5 bases). The V and J ends lost 5 bases and 2 bases respectively, with 9 bases between them. The CDR3 totals 13 residues. CDR1 and CDR2 from the germline V gene are MDHEN and SYDVKM. The CDR3 DNA reads as TGTGCCAGCAGTGTTACAGGAAACACTGAAGCTTTCTTT. Translation: CASSVTGNTEAFF. The full variable domain, with the rest looked up from reference TRBV28 and TRBJ1-1, is DVKVTQSSRYLVKRTGEKVFLECVQDMDHENMFWYRQDPGLGLRLIYFSYDVKMKEKGDIPEGYSVSREKKERFSLILESASTNQTSMYLCASSVTGNTEAFFGQGTRLTVV.

V usage is TRBV19 and J usage is TRBJ1-5, with 11 bases identical to TRBD1. The CDR3 is 18 residues long. The V and J ends lost 3 bases and 4 bases, in that order; junction bases with no gene match: 11. Per germline, CDR1 LNHDA and CDR2 SQIVND (reference sequence). In nucleotides, the CDR3 is TGTGCCAGTAGTATGCCCTCCGGGACAGGGGGTCGTAATCAGCCCCAGCATTTT. Protein product: CASSMPSGTGGRNQPQHF.

The chain employs TRBV9 and TRBJ1-2; D remains unclear. V gave up 1 base and J gave up 2 bases, with 6 bases separating them. CDR3 length: 13 amino acids. The germline CDR1 and CDR2 sequences are SGDLS and YYNGEE. CDR3 loop: CASSVSENYGYTF. In DNA form, the CDR3 reads TGTGCCAGCAGCGTAAGTGAGAACTATGGCTACACCTTC.

The chain recombines TRBV4-1 with TRBJ2-5; tentatively, D is TRBD2 (6 bases). This CDR3 has 17 residues. V dropped 2 bases and J dropped 2 bases, with 18 bases sitting between them. Germline V gives CDR1 MGHRA, CDR2 YSYEKL. DNA of the CDR3: TGCGCCAGCAGCCAACCCCTGAGGGCAGGGAGGCAAGAGACCCAGTACTTC. This sequence encodes CASSQPLRAGRQETQYF.

The J gene is TRBJ1-3, the V gene TRBV7-9, with TRBD1 identical over 7 bases. Unmatched junction bases numbered 4, after V lost 5 bases and J lost 0 bases. The CDR3 has 15 residues. Germline V CDR1 and CDR2: SEHNR, FQNEAQ (reference sequence). CDR3 coding DNA: TGTGCCAGCAGCGGGGACAGCCTCTCTGGAAACACCATATATTTT. It translates to CASSGDSLSGNTIYF.

This chain uses TRBV6-1 with TRBJ2-7, with 10 bases identical to TRBD1. The CDR3 length is 14 residues. J was trimmed by 1 base and V by 9 bases; bases with no gene match: 6. The V gene's germline CDR1 is MNHNS and CDR2 SASEGT. CDR3 protein: CASIRDRGSYEQYF. The CDR3 nucleotides read TGTGCCAGTATCCGGGACAGGGGTTCCTACGAGCAGTACTTC.

CDR3 DNA: TGTGCCAGCAGTTTAGCAGGGAACTACGAGCAGTACTTC. It translates to CASSLAGNYEQYF. V usage is TRBV27 and J usage is TRBJ2-7, with a weak D call TRBD1 (5 bases). Between the trimmed V and J ends, which lost 2 bases and 3 bases, there was a span of 8 bases. This CDR3 has 13 amino acids. Germline lookup yields CDR1 MNHEY and CDR2 SMNVEV (reference sequence).

The V and J genes are TRBV5-8 and TRBJ2-1, with D possibly matching TRBD1 (7 bases). Trimming stripped 4 bases from V and 10 bases from J, with 12 bases between. CDR3 length equals 12 residues. Germline CDR1 and CDR2: SGHTS and YDEGEE. The CDR3 bases are TGTGCCAGCAGCGAACCAGGGGGGGAGCAGTTCTTC. Amino acid sequence: CASSEPGGEQFF. Complete variable domain (other parts from reference TRBV5-8 and TRBJ2-1): EAGVTQSPTHLIKTRGQQATLRCSPISGHTSVYWYQQALGLGLQFLLWYDEGEERNRGNFPPRFSGRQFPNYSSELNVNALELEDSALYLCASSEPGGEQFFGPGTRLTVL.

J is TRBJ1-4 and V is TRBV27; D remains ambiguous. CDR1 is MNHEY, CDR2 SMNVEV, per germline (reference sequence). The CDR3 has 14 amino acids. V dropped 4 bases and J dropped 2 bases, with 8 bases sitting between them. The CDR3 loop reads CASSSRGTNEKLFF. The CDR3 bases are TGTGCCAGCAGTTCCCGGGGTACTAATGAAAAACTGTTTTTT.

This chain joins TRBV29-1 and TRBJ2-5, with 7 positions matching TRBD1. The trim removed 7 bases at V and 3 bases at J, leaving 8 bases unmatched. CDR3 size: 13 residues. Per the germline V gene, CDR1 is SQVTM and CDR2 is ANQGSEA. The CDR3 is CSAHSTGKETQYF. CDR3 nucleotide sequence: TGCAGCGCCCACTCGACAGGGAAAGAGACCCAGTACTTC.

This chain joins TRBV28 and TRBJ2-1; a weak D match, TRBD2 (6 bases). The CDR3 extends over 14 amino acids. In germline, CDR1 is MDHEN, CDR2 SYDVKM. V lost 5 bases to trimming and J lost 4 bases, with 12 bases between them. DNA for the CDR3: TGTGCCAGCAGTGCAGCGGAGGGTTACAATGAGCAGTTCTTC. Translating gives CASSAAEGYNEQFF.

V gene TRBV12-5 combines with J gene TRBJ1-4; D not resolved. The germline V and J ends were trimmed by 0 bases and 0 bases, with 5 bases remaining between them. CDR1 LGHNT and CDR2 FRNRAP come from the germline V gene. The CDR3 length is 15 residues. The CDR3 spells CASGLVRTTNEKLFF. DNA for the CDR3: TGTGCTAGTGGTTTGGTGAGGACAACTAATGAAAAACTGTTTTTT.

The chain employs TRBV4-3 and TRBJ2-1, with 11 bases matching TRBD2. J lost 2 bases, V lost 4 bases, and 7 bases had no gene match. CDR1 and CDR2 from the germline V gene are LGHNA and YSLEER. CDR3 length equals 17 residues. The CDR3 region is CASSRRLAGRAYNEQFF. CDR3 coding DNA: TGCGCCAGCAGCCGAAGACTAGCGGGACGGGCCTACAATGAGCAGTTCTTC.

The gene calls are TRBV9 and TRBJ2-1, with 9 bases lining up with TRBD2. Per germline, CDR1 SGDLS and CDR2 YYNGEE. V trimming: 0 bases; J trimming: 6 bases; junction bases outside the gene matches: 16. The CDR3 loop spans 19 amino acids. CDR3 in amino acids: CASSVVSGSSPQVPNEQFF. The CDR3 DNA sequence: TGTGCCAGCAGCGTAGTTAGCGGGAGCTCCCCACAGGTACCCAATGAGCAGTTCTTC.

The chain is built from TRBV19 and TRBJ2-3; 13 positions agree with TRBD2. J was trimmed by 5 bases and V by 10 bases; bases with no gene match: 6. Germline CDR1 LNHDA, CDR2 SQIVND (reference sequence). The CDR3 has 14 amino acids. CDR3 in amino acids: CATRTSGRGDTQYF. The CDR3 DNA follows: TGTGCCACCCGGACTAGCGGGAGAGGAGATACGCAGTATTTT.

The chain employs TRBV19 and TRBJ1-2; 8 bases fit TRBD1. There are 14 residues in the CDR3. The V segment lost 0 bases and the J segment 6 bases; nucleotides outside the gene matches: 3. The V gene's germline CDR1 is LNHDA and CDR2 SQIVND (reference sequence). CDR3: CASSIDQGAHGYTF. The CDR3 coding sequence is TGTGCCAGTAGTATAGATCAGGGGGCCCATGGCTACACCTTC.

The genes are TRBV27 and TRBJ2-3; D is uncertain. The CDR3 is made up of 13 amino acids. V was clipped by 6 bases and J by 2 bases, with 9 bases between them. CDR1 is MNHEY and CDR2 is SMNVEV in the germline V gene (reference sequence). CDR3 coding DNA: TGTGCCAGCAGCACGCTGGCCACAGATACGCAGTATTTT. As protein: CASSTLATDTQYF.

This chain uses TRBV6-5 with TRBJ2-7; D remains ambiguous. The germline CDR1 and CDR2 sequences are MNHEY and SVGAGI. This CDR3 region has 14 residues. V was clipped by 8 bases and J by 1 base, with 15 bases between them. CDR3 coding DNA: TGTGCCAGCGGATGGGTTGGAGCTTCCTACGAGCAGTACTTC. This translates into CASGWVGASYEQYF.